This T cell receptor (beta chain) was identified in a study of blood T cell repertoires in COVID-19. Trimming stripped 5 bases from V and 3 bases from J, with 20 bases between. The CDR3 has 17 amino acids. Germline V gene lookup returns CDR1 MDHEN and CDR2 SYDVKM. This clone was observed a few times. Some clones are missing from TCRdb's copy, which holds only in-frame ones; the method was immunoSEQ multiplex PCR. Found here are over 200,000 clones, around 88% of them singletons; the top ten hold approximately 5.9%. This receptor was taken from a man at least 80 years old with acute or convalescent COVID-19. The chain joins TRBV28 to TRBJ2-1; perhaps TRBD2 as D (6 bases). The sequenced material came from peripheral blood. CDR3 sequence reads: CASSPFLGGWNYNEQFF. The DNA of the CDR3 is TGTGCCAGCAGTCCTTTCCTCGGGGGATGGAACTACAATGAGCAGTTCTTC.